This T cell receptor (beta chain) stems from a study of cytomegalovirus exposure and HLA in healthy donors. Study information: A subsequent analysis reported that the 120 validation repertoires were produced on the same platform that had also been used for the roughly 670 first-cohort repertoires. Study-level points and caveats: Diagnosis of cytomegalovirus status made by the classifier reportedly showed high specificity and sensitivity.

Assay used: immunoSEQ multiplex PCR; TCRdb lists only in-frame clones, some missing. The sample holds 150,000 or so clones; 85% to 90% are singletons and the top ten take roughly 1.5%. Germline lookup yields CDR1 MGHRA and CDR2 YSYEKL. The CDR3 contains 15 residues. V dropped 0 bases and J dropped 2 bases, with 10 bases sitting between them. Remarks on this clone: Antigen unknown.

Separate from the roughly 700-subject first cohort, the roughly 120-subject validation cohort was the one that the donors belonged to. This chain joins TRBV4-1 and TRBJ1-2; a possible D gene is TRBD1 (5 bases). The TCR comes from a woman between 25 and 40 years old in good health and CMV-seronegative. Material: PBMCs. CDR3 nucleotides: TGCGCCAGCAGCCAAGACAGACAGAGAAACTATGGCTACACCTTC. Its translation is CASSQDRQRNYGYTF.